This T cell receptor (beta chain) came from a study of identical twins. The CDR3 contains 13 residues. Germline values: CDR1 SQVTM, CDR2 ANQGSEA. Whole-study results and caveats: Findings depended on cross-sectional statistics rather than tracking the same donors. A partial confounding effect on zero-insertion analyses could come from invariant MAIT and iNKT cells. Researchers reported weaker excess twin sharing in beta out-of-frame sequences. For cord blood, abundant beta clonotypes had fewer insertions, unlike memory repertoires, which showed none.

With respect to this clonotype: The antigen remains unidentified.

Each CDR3 protein gets one entry after TCRdb re-called the 5' RACE reads with MiXCR. The sample has 1.5 million to 2 million distinct CDR3 sequences, about 30% seen once. The chain links TRBV29-1 to TRBJ2-1; D is perhaps TRBD1 (6 bases). The J call may be in error: the DNA end matches TRBJ2-7 better. The sequenced sample consisted of cord blood. The receptor was derived from a newborn girl in good health. The CDR3: CSVGRGSYNEQYF. In nucleotides, the CDR3 is TGCAGTGTAGGCAGGGGCTCCTACAATGAGCAGTACTTC.